This TCR beta chain was observed in a study of a mutant IDH1 vaccine in newly diagnosed glioma. Study as a whole: V12 fell at week 35 and V13, the study end, at week 47.

With V trimmed by 1 base and J by 0 bases, 7 bases remained unmatched. In germline, CDR1 is SGHVS, CDR2 FQNEAQ. The length of the CDR3 is 18 residues. Noted time point: week 35, safety follow-up. Vaccination comprised doses that each held 300 ug of mutant IDH1 20-mer peptide, plus topical imiquimod. The method was immunoSEQ multiplex PCR; TCRdb's version includes in-frame clones alone and lacks a portion of them. The profile shows 40,000 to 55,000 clones, approximately 79% of them singletons. Note on this clone: Its antigen is unknown.

The TCR originated in a middle-aged man with glioma. The gene calls are TRBV7-8 and TRBJ1-5, with 9 bases lining up with TRBD1. Sample: PBMCs, taken from a glioma patient whose treatment included an IDH1 peptide vaccine. The CDR3 spells CASSLVGQGGYSNQPQHF. The CDR3 DNA is TGTGCCAGCAGCTTAGTGGGACAGGGAGGTTATAGCAATCAGCCCCAGCATTTT. Filled out from reference TRBV7-8 and TRBJ1-5, the complete variable domain reads GAGVSQSPRYKVAKRGQDVALRCDPISGHVSLFWYQQALGQGPEFLTYFQNEAQLDKSGLPSDRFFAERPEGSVSTLKIQRTQQEDSAVYLCASSLVGQGGYSNQPQHFGDGTRLSIL.